One sample yielded the 3 T cell receptor beta chains listed below, sequenced in a study of cytomegalovirus exposure and HLA in healthy donors. The PCR contained 60 Vbeta and 13 Jbeta primers. Method: immunoSEQ multiplex PCR; TCRdb's copy keeps in-frame clones and lacks some. The sample shows approximately 120,000 clones, around three quarters of them seen only once. The sequenced sample was PBMCs. The receptors come from a man aged 30 to 45 in good health and CMV-seronegative.

The chain links TRBV7-9 to TRBJ1-2; no reliable D call. Germline CDR1 SEHNR, CDR2 FQNEAQ (reference sequence). The V end lost 4 bases, the J end lost 4 bases, and 13 bases lay between the germline ends. The CDR3 totals 14 residues. CDR3 region: CASSYRGSFYGYTF. CDR3 nucleotides: TGTGCCAGCAGCTACCGTGGGAGCTTCTATGGCTACACCTTC.

The gene calls are TRBV28 and TRBJ2-7; TRBD2 might be the D (5 bases). Per the germline V gene, CDR1 is MDHEN and CDR2 is SYDVKM. V lost 7 bases, J lost 2 bases, and 18 bases lay in between. The CDR3 is made up of 15 amino acids. The CDR3 DNA is TGTGCCAGCAATACCGGGCCCCCGGGGACCTACGAGCAGTACTTC. Protein product: CASNTGPPGTYEQYF.

V usage is TRBV5-1 and J usage is TRBJ1-2, with D possibly TRBD1 on 6 matching bases. Between the trimmed V and J ends, which lost 2 bases and 8 bases, there was a span of 16 bases. This CDR3 comprises 14 residues. CDR1 is SGHRS, CDR2 YFSETQ, per germline. In DNA form, the CDR3 reads TGCGCCAGCAGCTTCGGGGGGCAGGCGGGGGGCTACACCTTC. It translates to CASSFGGQAGGYTF.